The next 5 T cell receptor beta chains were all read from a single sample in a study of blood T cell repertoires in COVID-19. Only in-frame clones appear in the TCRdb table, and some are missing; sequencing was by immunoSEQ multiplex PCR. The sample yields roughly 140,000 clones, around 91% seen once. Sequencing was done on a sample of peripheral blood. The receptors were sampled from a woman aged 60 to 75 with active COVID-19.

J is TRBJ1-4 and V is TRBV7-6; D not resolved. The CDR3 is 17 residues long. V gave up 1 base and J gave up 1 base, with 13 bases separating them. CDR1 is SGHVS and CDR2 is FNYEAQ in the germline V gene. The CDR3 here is CASSLDWAPLTNEKLFF. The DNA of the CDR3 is TGTGCCAGCAGCTTAGATTGGGCACCTTTAACTAATGAAAAACTGTTTTTT.

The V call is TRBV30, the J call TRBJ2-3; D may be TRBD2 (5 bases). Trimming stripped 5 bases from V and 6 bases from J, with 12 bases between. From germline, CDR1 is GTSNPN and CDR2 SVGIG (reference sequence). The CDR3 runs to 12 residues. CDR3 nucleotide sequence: TGTGCCTGGGCCAGCGGTCGGGATACGCAGTATTTT. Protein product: CAWASGRDTQYF.

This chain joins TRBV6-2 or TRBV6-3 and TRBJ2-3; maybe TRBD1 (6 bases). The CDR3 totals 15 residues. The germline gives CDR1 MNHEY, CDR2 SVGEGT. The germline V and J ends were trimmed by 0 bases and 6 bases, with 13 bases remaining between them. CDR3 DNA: TGTGCCAGCAGTTACTCCACAGGGAGCAGGGATACGCAGTATTTT. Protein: CASSYSTGSRDTQYF.

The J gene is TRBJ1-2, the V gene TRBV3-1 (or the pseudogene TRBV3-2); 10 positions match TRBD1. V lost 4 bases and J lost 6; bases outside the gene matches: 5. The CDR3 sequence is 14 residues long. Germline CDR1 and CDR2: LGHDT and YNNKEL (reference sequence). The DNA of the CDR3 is TGTGCCAGCAGCCCGACAGGGGGCAAGAATGGCTACACCTTC. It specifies CASSPTGGKNGYTF.

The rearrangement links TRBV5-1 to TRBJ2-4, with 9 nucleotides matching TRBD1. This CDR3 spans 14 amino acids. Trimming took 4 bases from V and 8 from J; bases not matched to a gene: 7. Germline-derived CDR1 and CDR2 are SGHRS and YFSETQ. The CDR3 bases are TGCGCCAGCAGCCCGGGACAGGGAGGTGACATTCAGTACTTC. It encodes CASSPGQGGDIQYF. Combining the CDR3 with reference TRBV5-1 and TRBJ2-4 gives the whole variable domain KAGVTQTPRYLIKTRGQQVTLSCSPISGHRSVSWYQQTPGQGLQFLFEYFSETQRNKGNFPGRFSGRQFSNSRSEMNVSTLELGDSALYLCASSPGQGGDIQYFGAGTRLSVL.